Presented here are 6 T cell receptor beta chains from one specimen sequenced in a study of T cells after yellow fever vaccination. TCRdb reprocessed the 5' RACE reads with MiXCR, giving one entry per CDR3 protein. The data contain around 30,000 distinct CDR3 sequences, about 5% of them singletons. The source material was CD8+ T cells sorted from PBMCs, sampled 10 days after the yellow fever booster vaccination. Receptors were obtained from a man between 25 and 39 years old who received the YFV17D yellow fever vaccine.

This clonotype was counted at least ten times. The chain couples TRBV10-2 to TRBJ2-1, with D uncertain. The V gene's germline CDR1 is WSHSY and CDR2 SAAADI. The length of the CDR3 is 13 residues. Trimming stripped 2 bases from V and 2 bases from J, with 4 bases between. The CDR3 nucleotides are TGCGCCAGCAGTGAGGAAGCCTACAATGAGCAGTTCTTC. Protein product: CASSEEAYNEQFF.

In its sample, this clonotype was seen many times. This chain links TRBV7-6 with TRBJ2-7; the D gene could be TRBD1 or TRBD2 (5 bases each). This CDR3 region has 14 residues. Trimming removed 2 bases from V and 2 bases from J, with 10 bases in between. Looked up from germline, CDR1 is SGHVS and CDR2 is FNYEAQ. CDR3 amino acids: CASSLKWGPYEQYF. The CDR3 bases are TGTGCCAGCAGCTTAAAGTGGGGACCCTACGAGCAGTACTTC. Drawing the rest from reference TRBV7-6 and TRBJ2-7, the complete variable domain is GAGVSQSPRYKVTKRGQDVALRCDPISGHVSLYWYRQALGQGPEFLTYFNYEAQQDKSGLPNDRFSAERPEGSISTLTIQRTEQRDSAMYRCASSLKWGPYEQYFGPGTRLTVT.

This clonotype has just a few counts. The rearrangement links TRBV7-2 to TRBJ2-1, with 7 positions matching TRBD2. CDR3 length: 13 amino acids. The V gene's germline CDR1 is SGHTA and CDR2 FQGNSA. The J segment lost 9 bases and the V segment lost 5 bases, leaving 7 bases of the junction unmatched. CDR3 region: CASSRAGVGEQFF. CDR3 sequence (DNA): TGTGCCAGCAGCCGGGCGGGAGTAGGTGAGCAGTTCTTC.

This clonotype was observed at least ten times. The chain links TRBV3-1 to TRBJ2-3; 10 bases match TRBD1. The CDR3 runs to 18 residues. The ends lost 5 bases at V and 2 bases at J; junction bases unmatched: 13. CDR1 and CDR2 from the germline V gene are LGHDT and YNNKEL (reference sequence). This CDR3 is CASSLEPGQGRITDTQYF. The CDR3 region has the DNA TGTGCCAGCAGCTTGGAACCGGGACAGGGGAGAATCACAGATACGCAGTATTTT.

This clonotype was seen ten or more times. This chain uses TRBV19 with TRBJ2-3; 10 nucleotides match TRBD2. The V gene's germline CDR1 is LNHDA and CDR2 SQIVND (reference sequence). The CDR3 is 14 amino acids. V lost 7 bases and J lost 3; bases outside the gene matches: 4. The CDR3 nucleotides are TGTGCCAGTACCATAGCGGGAGGTACAGATACGCAGTATTTT. Translated: CASTIAGGTDTQYF. The variable domain in full, completed from reference TRBV19 and TRBJ2-3, reads DGGITQSPKYLFRKEGQNVTLSCEQNLNHDAMYWYRQDPGQGLRLIYYSQIVNDFQKGDIAEGYSVSREKKESFPLTVTSAQKNPTAFYLCASTIAGGTDTQYFGPGTRLTVL.

This clonotype was seen at least ten times. The chain couples TRBV7-2 to TRBJ2-7; TRBD2 matches 10 bases. CDR1 is SGHTA and CDR2 is FQGNSA in the germline V gene. V was clipped by 1 base and J by 2 bases; unmatched bases: 8. The CDR3 is made up of 17 amino acids. The CDR3 nucleotides read TGTGCCAGCAGCTTAGGGGGAGGGACTAGCGTAGCCTACGAGCAGTACTTC. Amino acids: CASSLGGGTSVAYEQYF.